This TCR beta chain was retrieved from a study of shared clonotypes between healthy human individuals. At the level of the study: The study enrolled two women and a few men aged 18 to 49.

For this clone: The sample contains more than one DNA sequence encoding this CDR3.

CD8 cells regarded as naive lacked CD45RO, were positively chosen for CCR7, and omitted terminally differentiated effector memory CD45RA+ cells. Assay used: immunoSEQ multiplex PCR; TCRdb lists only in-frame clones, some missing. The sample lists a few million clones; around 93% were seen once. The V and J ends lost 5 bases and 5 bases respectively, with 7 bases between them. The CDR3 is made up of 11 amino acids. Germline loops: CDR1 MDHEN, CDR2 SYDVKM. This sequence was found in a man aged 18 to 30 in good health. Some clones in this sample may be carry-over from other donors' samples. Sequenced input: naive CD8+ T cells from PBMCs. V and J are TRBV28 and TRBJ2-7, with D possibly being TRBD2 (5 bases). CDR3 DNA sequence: TGTGCCAGCAGTCCGGGGAACGAGCAGTACTTC. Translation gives CASSPGNEQYF.